The following is a T cell receptor beta chain sequence with its context. The source of the sample is a study of technical replicates of blood from a handful of donors. Clones were read by immunoSEQ multiplex PCR, and TCRdb kept only the in-frame ones, dropping some. The repertoire holds some 12,000 clones, with about 90% as singletons. Sequencing used PBMCs. This sequence originates from a human donor in good health.

The CDR3 sequence is CASSGQGGGTGYTF. CDR3 DNA sequence: TGTGCCAGCAGCGGACAGGGTGGGGGTACGGGCTACACCTTC. The chain uses TRBV2 and TRBJ1-2; 8 bases agree with TRBD1. Germline CDR1 reads SNHLY; CDR2 reads FYNNEI. The junction had 11 bases not matched to a gene; V was cut back by 6 bases and J by 8 bases. The CDR3 spans 14 residues.